The sequence of this T cell receptor beta chain was determined in a study of T cells in Graves' hyperthyroidism and ophthalmopathy (dated by TCRdb to about 2019). Context from the whole study: Peripheral blood was collected at initial diagnosis, before any treatment. In addition, the study compared T-cell repertoires in thyroid tissue and in blood from roughly 6 Graves' hyperthyroidism patients. To identify distinguishing TCR V-J signatures, a discovery cohort of some 99 patients was used, comprising 40 to 45 with Graves' ophthalmopathy and 57 with stable Graves' hyperthyroidism. Once sampling was done, hyperthyroidism patients were given methimazole at a starting dose of 30 mg daily, whereas ophthalmopathy patients were given high-dose intravenous methylprednisolone. Prospective prediction of ophthalmopathy was tested in an independent validation cohort consisting of some 19 hyperthyroidism patients and around 16 patients who later progressed to ophthalmopathy. The 95 to 100 discovery patients were randomly split 7:3 into training and test sets. TCR Vbeta CDR3 sequencing of 120 to 150 peripheral blood samples (over 40 ophthalmopathy, approximately 80 hyperthyroidism and roughly 17 progressor patients) is reported in the paper. The full study reports these points: Most expanded thyroid clonotypes (frequency above 0.001) were also detected in blood, a finding suggesting that blood repertoires may reflect thyroid immune responses. Ophthalmopathy was separated from stable hyperthyroidism by a 13 V-J signature model, with over 85% sensitivity and about 81% specificity obtained in cross-validation and 80%/75% obtained in testing. Sample size was not statistically predetermined, and investigators were not blinded to group allocation. In validation, the model predicted progression to ophthalmopathy with around 71% sensitivity and 72% to 85% specificity, a median of 6.5 months before onset.

This clonotype was recorded many times. Its target antigen remains unknown. One base away there is no much larger clone; base qualities are not given. The TCR beta CDR3 regions were amplified from RNA transcripts. The TCR CDR3 was subjected to a first round of RT-PCR using the HTBI primer set and the Qiagen OneStep RT-PCR kit. Libraries were constructed in a second round of multiplex PCR, after which size selection and purification were carried out. Sequencing of the libraries was done on an Illumina HiSeq2000 using paired-end 100 bp reads. Processing in the source paper ran as follows. SOAPnuke was used to process the raw data, throwing out any read that contained adapters or uncalled bases, had a mean Phred below 15, or lacked an exact constant-primer or identifier match. High-quality paired reads were merged using COPE v1.2.5, and each unique nucleotide sequence was defined as a clonotype. MiTCR v1.1 was used to align clonotypes to the IMGT TRBV, TRBD and TRBJ reference segments. The analysis included only V-J combinations with a frequency above 0.0001, which together covered approximately 99% of the repertoires. The TCS score was defined as the ratio of F50 (clonal expansion) to E x V (chaos), calculated using BLOSUM62-based TCRdist between CDR3 peptides within each V-J. Welch's t-statistics and random forest reduced 514 V-J features to 10 to 15, which were used in a naive Bayes classifier (R e1071). TCRdb's own reprocessing of the public reads used fastp at Q25 and MiXCR and kept productive beta chains. Entries are consolidated by CDR3 protein sequence, retaining the most common genes and DNA. The V and J calls come from TCRdb's annotation, not from the publication. Within this sample are under 450,000 distinct CDR3 sequences, with roughly 14% of them counted one time only. In total, the top ten clones hold less than 25% of the sample.

The hyperthyroidism patients were between 18 and 65 years old and newly diagnosed, with a disease duration of less than 2 months. Exclusion was applied to patients with uncontrolled infections, other autoimmune diseases, pregnancy or lactation. Diagnoses were established on the basis of clinical symptoms, serum thyroxine and TRAb, thyroid ultrasound, and orbital computed tomography. Blood from progressor patients was drawn when they were first diagnosed with hyperthyroidism, before any ophthalmopathy symptoms appeared. PBMCs were isolated from approximately 10 ml of fresh peripheral blood by Ficoll-Paque density gradient centrifugation. Progressor patients were defined as those initially diagnosed with Graves' hyperthyroidism in whom ophthalmopathy developed during follow-up. Total RNA was extracted using Trizol reagent, and RNA quality was assessed on an Agilent 2100 Bioanalyzer. The material sequenced was blood. The receptor comes from a man between 25 and 39 years old with Graves' hyperthyroidism that later progressed to Graves' ophthalmopathy.

CDR3 loop: CASSLGGGSYEQYF. At the DNA level, the sequence is TGTGCCAGCAGTTTAGGGGGCGGCTCCTACGAGCAGTACTTC. The chain uses TRBV12-3 or TRBV12-4 and TRBJ2-7; D gene: possibly TRBD1, on 5 matching bases. The CDR3 has 14 amino acids, counting the end cysteine and phenylalanine. Of the read, only the CDR3 DNA is kept; its 42 bases are in frame from base 1. Trimming costs V 1 base and J 0 bases, and their ends lie 7 bases apart.